The rows below give T cell receptor beta chains drawn from one sample of a study of T cell changes during pregnancy in multiple sclerosis. The protocol was immunoSEQ multiplex PCR, while the TCRdb copy is restricted to in-frame clones and leaves out a portion. The sample has 55,000 to 65,000 clones; approximately 92% are singletons. Sequencing used peripheral blood, obtained in the first trimester of pregnancy. Source of these receptors: a female donor with multiple sclerosis, enrolled in a pregnancy study. The CDR3 runs from the conserved cysteine through the conserved F or W. D genes are given only for firm matches. Size tells how often a clone was seen (once, few, many) or the class of an expanded clone, and some rows leave it out.

v_call	d_call	j_call	clone_size	cdr3_nt	cdr3_aa
TRBV15	.	TRBJ2-7	.	TGTGCCACCAGCAGAGAGGCGGAGTACGAGCAGTACTTC	CATSREAEYEQYF
TRBV5-1	.	TRBJ2-5	.	TGCGCCAGCAGCTTTGGGCCCACAGGACAAGAGACCCAGTACTTC	CASSFGPTGQETQYF
TRBV6-5	.	TRBJ1-1	.	TGTGCCAGCAGTGACCCGGGACAGAACACTGAAGCTTTCTTT	CASSDPGQNTEAFF
TRBV18	TRBD1	TRBJ1-3	.	TGTGCCAGCTCACCACTTGGGACAGGGGGAGACACCATATATTTT	CASSPLGTGGDTIYF
TRBV5-1	.	TRBJ2-7	once	TGCGCCAGCAGCTTGGCAGGGTACCACGAGCAGTACTTC	CASSLAGYHEQYF
TRBV5-1	TRBD1	TRBJ1-4	.	TGCGCCAGCAGCACCGGGACAGGGGATGAAAAACTGTTTTTT	CASSTGTGDEKLFF
TRBV6-4	TRBD1	TRBJ1-2	.	TGTGCCAGCAGTGCCTCCGGGACAGGACAAACTTTTCGCTATGGCTACACCTTC	CASSASGTGQTFRYGYTF
TRBV30	.	TRBJ2-3	.	TGTGCCTGGGGGACTCCAGATACGCAGTATTTT	CAWGTPDTQYF
TRBV9	TRBD2	TRBJ2-1	.	TGTGCCAGCAGCGATACCATCGACGGGGGGGGGAATGAGCAGTTCTTC	CASSDTIDGGGNEQFF
TRBV7-2	TRBD1	TRBJ1-4	few	TGTGCCAGCACCCAAACTGGGACAGGGGCCGAAAAACTGTTTTTT	CASTQTGTGAEKLFF
TRBV30	TRBD1	TRBJ1-4	.	TGTGCCTGGAGTGACGACCGACAGGGCCGAAAACTGTTTTTT	CAWSDDRQGRKLFF
TRBV7-9	.	TRBJ2-7	.	TGTGCCAGCAGCCCGATGCCCCGGTACGAGCAGTACTTC	CASSPMPRYEQYF
TRBV7-2	TRBD1	TRBJ2-5	.	TGTGCCAGCAGCCGACAGGGTGGAGAGACCCAGTACTTC	CASSRQGGETQYF
TRBV4-1	TRBD1	TRBJ1-2	.	TGCGCCAGCAGCCTCCCTGACAGGGGTAACTATGGCTACACCTTC	CASSLPDRGNYGYTF
TRBV10-3	TRBD1	TRBJ2-7	.	TGTGCCATCAGTGAGTCCGGGACAGGGAACTACGAGCAGTACTTC	CAISESGTGNYEQYF
TRBV15	TRBD1	TRBJ2-7	.	TGTGCCACCAGCAGAGAGGGACAGCCCTACGAGCAGTACTTC	CATSREGQPYEQYF
TRBV5-5	TRBD1	TRBJ2-2	.	TGTGCCAGCAGCACAGGGGGGACGAACACCGGGGAGCTGTTTTTT	CASSTGGTNTGELFF
TRBV13	.	TRBJ2-7	.	TGTGCCAGCAGCCCCTGGAGAGACGAGCAGTACTTC	CASSPWRDEQYF
TRBV9	.	TRBJ2-7	.	TGTGCCAGCAGCGTTGGTGAGGGGGAACCCGAGCAGTACTTC	CASSVGEGEPEQYF
TRBV4-3	TRBD2	TRBJ2-2	.	TGCGCCAGCAGCCACAGCCACAGCGGGGGGGTAGTTCGAGTAAATTCGGGGGAGCTGTTTTTT	CASSHSHSGGVVRVNSGELFF
TRBV7-9	.	TRBJ1-1	.	TGTGCCAGCAGCTTAGCGCTCCCTCAGGGGACGACTGAAGCTTTCTTT	CASSLALPQGTTEAFF
TRBV6-1	.	TRBJ1-2	.	TGTGCCAGCAGTGATTCAGGGGTGGGCTACACCTTC	CASSDSGVGYTF
TRBV6-5	TRBD2	TRBJ2-1	.	TGTGCCAGCAGTTCCGCGGGAGCGGGGAAGAATGAGCAGTTCTTC	CASSSAGAGKNEQFF
TRBV4-3	.	TRBJ1-2	.	TGCGCCAGCAGCCAAGATGTCAGGGGCCATGGCTACACCTTC	CASSQDVRGHGYTF
TRBV2	.	TRBJ1-5	.	TGTGCCAGCAGTGAATGGGGAGGACGTAGCAATCAGCCCCAGCATTTT	CASSEWGGRSNQPQHF
TRBV25-1	TRBD2	TRBJ2-3	.	TGTGCCAGCGGACTAGCTGGCACAGATACGCAGTATTTT	CASGLAGTDTQYF
TRBV5-6	TRBD1	TRBJ2-3	.	TGTGCCAGCAGCTCGCTGCGCGCGCTAGGGGGCTCGTGGACAGATACGCAGTATTTT	CASSSLRALGGSWTDTQYF